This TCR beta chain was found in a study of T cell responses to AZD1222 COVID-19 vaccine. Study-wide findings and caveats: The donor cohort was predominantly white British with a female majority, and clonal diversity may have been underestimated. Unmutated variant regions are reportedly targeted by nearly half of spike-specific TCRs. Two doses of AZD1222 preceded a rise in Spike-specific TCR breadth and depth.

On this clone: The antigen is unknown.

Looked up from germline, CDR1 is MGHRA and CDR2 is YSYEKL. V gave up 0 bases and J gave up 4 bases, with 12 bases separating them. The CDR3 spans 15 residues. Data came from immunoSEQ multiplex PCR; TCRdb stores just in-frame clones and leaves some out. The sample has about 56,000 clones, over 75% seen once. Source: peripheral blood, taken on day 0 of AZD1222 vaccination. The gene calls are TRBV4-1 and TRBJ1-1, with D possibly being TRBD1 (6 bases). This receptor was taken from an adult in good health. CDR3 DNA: TGCGCCAGCAGCCAAGAGCCGGGGGCGTTCACTGAAGCTTTCTTT. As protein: CASSQEPGAFTEAFF.